This T cell receptor (beta chain) was recovered during a study of regulatory T cells in long-lasting Graves disease. The TCR beta library used iRepertoire HTBI primers with Arm-PCR amplification of CDR3. TCRdb reanalysed the multiplex PCR reads using MiXCR and keeps one entry per CDR3 protein. This table holds roughly 420,000 distinct CDR3 sequences, over 15% found once. As to time point: newly diagnosed GD, antithyroid drugs for less than 3 months. PBMC-extracted RNA yielded the TCR library. This clonotype was detected many times. These data are also associated with another study on T cells in Graves' hyperthyroidism and ophthalmopathy.

Sequencing used peripheral blood mononuclear cells (PBMCs), obtained at new diagnosis, from a patient treated with antithyroid drugs. This clonotype was obtained from a woman younger than 30 with Graves disease.

In DNA form, the CDR3 reads TGCAGTGCTAGAGATCTGGGGGGCCGCGGCTACACCTTC. Translation gives CSARDLGGRGYTF. V and J are TRBV20-1 and TRBJ1-2, with D possibly matching TRBD1 (6 bases). V lost 0 bases, J lost 8 bases, and 13 bases lay in between. The CDR3 sequence is 13 residues long. Germline CDR1 and CDR2: DFQATT and SNEGSKA (reference sequence).